The clone carrying this T cell receptor (beta chain) has only a few counts. The target antigen is unknown. This entry belongs to a study of T cells in Graves' hyperthyroidism and ophthalmopathy. Overall study results and limits: It was a median roughly six months before onset that the model predicted ophthalmopathy.

Trimming stripped 6 bases from V and 1 base from J, with 9 bases between. The CDR3 totals 14 residues. Germline V CDR1 and CDR2: LNHDA, SQIVND (reference sequence). Amplified regions were TCR beta CDR3 sequences from RNA transcripts. Initially, a first-round RT-PCR of the TCR CDR3 employed the HTBI primer set. In TCRdb, the multiplex PCR reads were re-called with MiXCR into one record per CDR3 protein. The sample lists around 250,000 distinct CDR3 sequences; roughly 15% were seen once. The genes are TRBV19 and TRBJ2-2; D call uncertain. The sequence derives from a woman aged 40 to 49 with Graves' hyperthyroidism that later progressed to Graves' ophthalmopathy. The sequencing input was blood. CDR3 nucleotide sequence: TGTGCCAGTAGCATCCCATGGAACACCGGGGAGCTGTTTTTT. Protein sequence: CASSIPWNTGELFF. The full variable domain, in which reference TRBV19 and TRBJ2-2 provide the parts outside the CDR3, is DGGITQSPKYLFRKEGQNVTLSCEQNLNHDAMYWYRQDPGQGLRLIYYSQIVNDFQKGDIAEGYSVSREKKESFPLTVTSAQKNPTAFYLCASSIPWNTGELFFGEGSRLTVL.